This T cell receptor (beta chain) originates from a study of lymphopenia after photon versus proton radiotherapy. Findings and limits, study-wide: Post-nadir TCR diversity decline inversely tracked overall survival among those who died.

V lost 4 bases and J 8 bases, leaving 11 bases between the germline ends. The germline gives CDR1 KGHSH, CDR2 LQKENI. The CDR3 runs 12 residues. This clone was counted a few times. The target antigen is unknown. Sequencing used immunoSEQ multiplex PCR; TCRdb keeps in-frame clones, though not all of them. The repertoire holds approximately 62,000 clones, with approximately 84% as singletons. Sequences were derived from peripheral blood, sampled from a patient treated with proton-based radiotherapy. The chain carries TRBV18 and TRBJ1-2, with D unclear. This receptor was obtained from a man in his fifties or sixties with pancreatic cancer. CDR3 DNA: TGTGCCAGCTCACGGGAAGCGTGGGGCTACACCTTC. Its protein is CASSREAWGYTF.